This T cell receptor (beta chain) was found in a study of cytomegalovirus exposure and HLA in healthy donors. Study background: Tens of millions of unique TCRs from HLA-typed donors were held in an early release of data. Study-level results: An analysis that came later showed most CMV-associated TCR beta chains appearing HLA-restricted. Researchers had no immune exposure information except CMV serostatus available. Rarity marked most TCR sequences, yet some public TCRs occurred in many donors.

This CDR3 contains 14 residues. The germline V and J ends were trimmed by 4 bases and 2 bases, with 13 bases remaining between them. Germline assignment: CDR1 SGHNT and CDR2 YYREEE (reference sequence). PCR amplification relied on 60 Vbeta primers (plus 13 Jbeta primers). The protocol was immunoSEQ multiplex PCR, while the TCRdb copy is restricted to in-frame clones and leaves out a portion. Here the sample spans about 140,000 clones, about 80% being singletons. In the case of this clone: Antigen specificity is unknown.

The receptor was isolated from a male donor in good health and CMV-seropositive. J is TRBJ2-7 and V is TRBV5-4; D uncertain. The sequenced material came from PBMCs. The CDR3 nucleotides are TGTGCCAGCAGCCGGCCCGACATCCCCTACGAGCAGTACTTC. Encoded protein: CASSRPDIPYEQYF.